The entry below gives a single T cell receptor beta chain sequence along with its context. Its target is not known. Trimming pared 2 bases from V and 4 bases from J, leaving 8 bases between. The V gene's germline CDR1 is SGHNT and CDR2 YENEEA. The length of the CDR3 is 13 residues. Prior to sequencing, the ViraFEST assay stimulated PBMC with viral peptide pools, which expanded the antigen-specific CD4+ T cells. Following a roughly 11-day culture, CD4+ T cells were purified. Vaccinated recipients, who were negative for nucleocapsid antibodies, had no history of SARS-CoV-2 infection. Each culture well received roughly 1.9 million PBMC. These cells were then cultured in IMDM with about 10 IU/ml IL-2 and 10 ug/ml peptides. Method: immunoSEQ multiplex PCR; TCRdb's copy keeps in-frame clones and lacks some. The data show roughly 41,000 clones, under 75% seen once. This specimen comes from a study of vaccination effects on CD4 cells after COVID-19.

Study findings and constraints: Limitations: small convalescent group and missing early post-infection timepoints. Researchers report that only 1 of 255 vaccine-induced clones in healthy vaccinees cross-reacted with common cold coronaviruses.

The chain carries TRBV11-3 and TRBJ1-1; D is unclear. This specimen consisted of CD4+ T cells from PBMCs cultured with HCoV-OC43 spike peptides, obtained before COVID-19 vaccination. Subset in this sample: HCoV-OC43 spike overlapping peptide pool stimulation. The source of this sequence is a human donor who received a COVID-19 vaccine. CDR3 protein: CASSLKRSTEAFF. The CDR3 coding sequence is TGTGCCAGCAGCTTAAAAAGGTCCACTGAAGCTTTCTTT.